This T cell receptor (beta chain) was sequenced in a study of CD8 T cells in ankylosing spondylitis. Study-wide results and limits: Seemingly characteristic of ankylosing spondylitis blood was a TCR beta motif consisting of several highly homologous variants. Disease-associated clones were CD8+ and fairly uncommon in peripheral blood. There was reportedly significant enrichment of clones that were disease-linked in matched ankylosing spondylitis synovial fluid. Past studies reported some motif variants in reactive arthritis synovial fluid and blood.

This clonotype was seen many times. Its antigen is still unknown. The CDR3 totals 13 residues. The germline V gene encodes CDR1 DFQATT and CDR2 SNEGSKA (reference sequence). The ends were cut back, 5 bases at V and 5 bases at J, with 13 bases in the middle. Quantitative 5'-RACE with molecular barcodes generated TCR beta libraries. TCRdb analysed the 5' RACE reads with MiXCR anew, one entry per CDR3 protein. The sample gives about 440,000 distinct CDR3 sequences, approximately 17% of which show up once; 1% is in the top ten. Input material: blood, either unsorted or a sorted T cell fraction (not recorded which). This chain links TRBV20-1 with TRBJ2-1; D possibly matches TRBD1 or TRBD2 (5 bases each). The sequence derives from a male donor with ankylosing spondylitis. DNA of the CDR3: TGCAGTGCTTTCCGGGACCGAGACAATGAGCAGTTCTTC. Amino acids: CSAFRDRDNEQFF.